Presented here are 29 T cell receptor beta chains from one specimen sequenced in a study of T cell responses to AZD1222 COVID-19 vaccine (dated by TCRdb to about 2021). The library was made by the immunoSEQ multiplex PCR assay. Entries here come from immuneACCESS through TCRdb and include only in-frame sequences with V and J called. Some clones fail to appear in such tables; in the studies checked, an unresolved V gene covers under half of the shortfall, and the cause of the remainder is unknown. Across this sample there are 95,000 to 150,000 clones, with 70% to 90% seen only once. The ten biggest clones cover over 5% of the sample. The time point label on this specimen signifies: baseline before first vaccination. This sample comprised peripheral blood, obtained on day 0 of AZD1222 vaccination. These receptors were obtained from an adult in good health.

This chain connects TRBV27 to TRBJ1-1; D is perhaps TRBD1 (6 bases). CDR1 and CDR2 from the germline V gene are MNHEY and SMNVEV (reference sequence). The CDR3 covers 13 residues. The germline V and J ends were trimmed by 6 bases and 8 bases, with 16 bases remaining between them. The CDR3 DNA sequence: TGTGCCAGCAGCCCCGGGACAATTAGCGAAGCTTTCTTT. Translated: CASSPGTISEAFF.

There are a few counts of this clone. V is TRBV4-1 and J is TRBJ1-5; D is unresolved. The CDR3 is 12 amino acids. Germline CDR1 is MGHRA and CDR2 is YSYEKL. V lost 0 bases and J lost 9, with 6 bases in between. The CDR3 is CASSQEAGPQHF. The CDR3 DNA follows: TGCGCCAGCAGCCAAGAGGCGGGGCCCCAGCATTTT.

CDR3 bases: TGTGCCAGCAGCTTAGGAGCGGGGGACCGGGAGACCCAGTACTTC. This gives the protein CASSLGAGDRETQYF. This chain connects TRBV7-9 to TRBJ2-5, with 8 bases aligning to TRBD2. Unmatched junction bases numbered 6, after V lost 1 base and J lost 5 bases. From germline, CDR1 is SEHNR and CDR2 FQNEAQ (reference sequence). This CDR3 is 15 amino acids long.

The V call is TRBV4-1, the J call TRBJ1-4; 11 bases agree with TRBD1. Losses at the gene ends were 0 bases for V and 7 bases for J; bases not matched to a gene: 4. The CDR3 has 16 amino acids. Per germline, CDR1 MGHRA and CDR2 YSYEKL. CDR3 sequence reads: CASSQERGTGGEKLFF. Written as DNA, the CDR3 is TGCGCCAGCAGCCAAGAGAGGGGGACAGGGGGTGAAAAACTGTTTTTT.

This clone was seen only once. In DNA, the CDR3 is TGTGCCAGCAGCTTGAATGGACAGAACACTGAAGCTTTCTTT. As protein: CASSLNGQNTEAFF. This rearrangement joins TRBV7-9 to TRBJ1-1; D might be TRBD1 (5 bases). V was trimmed by 3 bases and J by 1 base, leaving 9 bases between them. CDR1 is SEHNR and CDR2 is FQNEAQ in the germline V gene (reference sequence). There are 14 residues in the CDR3.

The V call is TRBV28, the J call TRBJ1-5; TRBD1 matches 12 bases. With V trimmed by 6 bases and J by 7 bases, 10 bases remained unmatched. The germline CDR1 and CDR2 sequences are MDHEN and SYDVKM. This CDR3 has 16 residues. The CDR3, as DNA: TGTGCCAGCAGCCCCGGGACAGGGGGCCCCGGGCAGCCCCAGCATTTT. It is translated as CASSPGTGGPGQPQHF.

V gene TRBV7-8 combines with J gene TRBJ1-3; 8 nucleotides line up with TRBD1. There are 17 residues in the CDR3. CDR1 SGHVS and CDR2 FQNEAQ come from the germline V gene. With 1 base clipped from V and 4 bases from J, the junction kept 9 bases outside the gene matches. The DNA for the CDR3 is TGTGCCAGCAGCTTAGTAGGATACAGGGGGAAGGGAAACACCATATATTTT. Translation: CASSLVGYRGKGNTIYF.

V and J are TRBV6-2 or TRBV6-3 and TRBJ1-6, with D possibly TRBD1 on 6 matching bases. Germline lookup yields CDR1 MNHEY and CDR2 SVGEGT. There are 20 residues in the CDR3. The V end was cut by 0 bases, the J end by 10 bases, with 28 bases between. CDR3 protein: CASSYSTRGTGTPNTSPLHF. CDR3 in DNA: TGTGCCAGCAGTTACTCGACCCGAGGCACCGGGACACCCAATACATCACCCCTCCACTTT.

DNA of the CDR3: TGTGCCTGGAGTCTCTGGGGATATGGCTACACCTTC. It specifies CAWSLWGYGYTF. J is TRBJ1-2 and V is TRBV30; no firm D call. Germline V gene data show CDR1 as GTSNPN and CDR2 as SVGIG (reference sequence). This CDR3 has 12 residues. V gave up 2 bases and J gave up 5 bases, with 9 bases separating them.

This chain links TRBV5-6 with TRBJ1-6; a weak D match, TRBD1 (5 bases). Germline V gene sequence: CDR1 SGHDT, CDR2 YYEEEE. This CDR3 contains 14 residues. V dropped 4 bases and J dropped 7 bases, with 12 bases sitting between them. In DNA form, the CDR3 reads TGTGCCAGCAGCAGCCCGGGACCCAATTCACCCCTCCACTTT. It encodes CASSSPGPNSPLHF. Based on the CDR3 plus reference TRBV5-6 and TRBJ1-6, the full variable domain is DAGVTQSPTHLIKTRGQQVTLRCSPKSGHDTVSWYQQALGQGPQFIFQYYEEEERQRGNFPDRFSGHQFPNYSSELNVNALLLGDSALYLCASSSPGPNSPLHFGNGTRLTVT.

The CDR3 protein is CASERTGEYSNQPQHF. The CDR3 coding sequence is TGTGCCAGTGAGCGGACAGGAGAATATAGCAATCAGCCCCAGCATTTT. This chain joins TRBV2 and TRBJ1-5; 7 bases line up with TRBD1. Germline V gene lookup returns CDR1 SNHLY and CDR2 FYNNEI. V shed 9 bases and J 0 bases; nucleotides not matched to a gene: 11. The CDR3 runs to 16 residues. Complete variable domain (other parts from reference TRBV2 and TRBJ1-5): EPEVTQTPSHQVTQMGQEVILRCVPISNHLYFYWYRQILGQKVEFLVSFYNNEISEKSEIFDDQFSVERPDGSNFTLKIRSTKLEDSAMYFCASERTGEYSNQPQHFGDGTRLSIL.

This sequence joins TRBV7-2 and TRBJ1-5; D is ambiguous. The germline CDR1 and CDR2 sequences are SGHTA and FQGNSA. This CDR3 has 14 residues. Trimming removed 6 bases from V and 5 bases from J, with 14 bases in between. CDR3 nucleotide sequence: TGTGCCAGCAGGGACGTACTATCCCATCAGCCCCAGCATTTT. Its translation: CASRDVLSHQPQHF.

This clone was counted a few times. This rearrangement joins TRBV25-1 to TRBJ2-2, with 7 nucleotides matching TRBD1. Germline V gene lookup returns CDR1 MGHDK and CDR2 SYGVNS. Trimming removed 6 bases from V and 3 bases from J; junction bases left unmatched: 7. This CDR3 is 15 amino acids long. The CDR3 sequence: CASSVGTGDTGELFF. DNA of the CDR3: TGTGCCAGCAGCGTCGGCACAGGGGACACCGGGGAGCTGTTTTTT.

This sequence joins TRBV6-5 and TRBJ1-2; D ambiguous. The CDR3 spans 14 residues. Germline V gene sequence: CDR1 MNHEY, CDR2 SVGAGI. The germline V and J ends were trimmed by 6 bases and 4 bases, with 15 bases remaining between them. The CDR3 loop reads CASSKDGNIYGYTF. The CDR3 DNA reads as TGTGCCAGCAGCAAGGATGGGAACATCTATGGCTACACCTTC.

The CDR3 sequence is CASSFRGHSTGELFF. The CDR3, as DNA: TGTGCCAGCAGCTTCAGGGGGCATAGCACCGGGGAGCTGTTTTTT. V gene TRBV5-6 combines with J gene TRBJ2-2, with 8 bases aligning to TRBD1. There are 15 residues in the CDR3. Germline assignment: CDR1 SGHDT and CDR2 YYEEEE. V dropped 2 bases and J dropped 4; count of bases not matched to a gene: 4.

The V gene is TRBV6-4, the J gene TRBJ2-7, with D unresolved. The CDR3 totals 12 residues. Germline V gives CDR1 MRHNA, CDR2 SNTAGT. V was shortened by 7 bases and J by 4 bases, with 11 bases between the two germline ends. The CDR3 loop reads CASTKPSYEQYF. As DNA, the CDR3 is TGTGCCAGCACTAAGCCCAGTTACGAGCAGTACTTC.

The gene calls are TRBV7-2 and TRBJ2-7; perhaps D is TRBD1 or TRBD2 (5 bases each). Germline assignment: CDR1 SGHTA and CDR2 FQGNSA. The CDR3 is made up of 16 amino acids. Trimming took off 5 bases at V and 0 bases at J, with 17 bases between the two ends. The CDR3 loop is CASSGRDPISSYEQYF. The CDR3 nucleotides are TGTGCCAGCAGCGGAAGGGACCCCATTAGCTCCTACGAGCAGTACTTC.

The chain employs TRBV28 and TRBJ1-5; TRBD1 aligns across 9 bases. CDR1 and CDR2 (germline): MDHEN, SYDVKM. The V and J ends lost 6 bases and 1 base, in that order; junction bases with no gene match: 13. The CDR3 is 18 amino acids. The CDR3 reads CASRPSTGGAWSNQPQHF. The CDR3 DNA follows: TGTGCCAGCAGACCCTCAACAGGGGGCGCTTGGAGCAATCAGCCCCAGCATTTT.

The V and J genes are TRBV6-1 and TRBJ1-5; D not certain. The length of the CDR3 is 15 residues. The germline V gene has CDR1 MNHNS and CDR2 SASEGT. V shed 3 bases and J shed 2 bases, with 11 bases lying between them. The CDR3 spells CASSDGLIRNQPQHF. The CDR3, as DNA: TGTGCCAGCAGTGATGGCTTAATTCGCAATCAGCCCCAGCATTTT.

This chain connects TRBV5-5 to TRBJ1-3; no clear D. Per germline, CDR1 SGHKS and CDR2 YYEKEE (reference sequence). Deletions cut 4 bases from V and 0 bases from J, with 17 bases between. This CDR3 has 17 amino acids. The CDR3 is CASSRRSPGSSGNTIYF. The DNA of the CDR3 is TGTGCCAGCAGCCGCCGTTCGCCGGGCAGCTCTGGAAACACCATATATTTT.

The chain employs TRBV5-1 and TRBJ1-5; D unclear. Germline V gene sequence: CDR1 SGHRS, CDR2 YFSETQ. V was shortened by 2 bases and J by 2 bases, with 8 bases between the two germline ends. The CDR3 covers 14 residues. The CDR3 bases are TGCGCCAGCAGCTTTGGACCCGGCAATCAGCCCCAGCATTTT. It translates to CASSFGPGNQPQHF.

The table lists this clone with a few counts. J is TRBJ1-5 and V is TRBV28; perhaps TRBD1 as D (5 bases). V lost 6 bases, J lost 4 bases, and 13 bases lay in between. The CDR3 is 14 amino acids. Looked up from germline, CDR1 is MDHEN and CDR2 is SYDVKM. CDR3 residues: CASSSPPGNQPQHF. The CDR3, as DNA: TGTGCCAGCAGCTCACCCCCAGGGAATCAGCCCCAGCATTTT.

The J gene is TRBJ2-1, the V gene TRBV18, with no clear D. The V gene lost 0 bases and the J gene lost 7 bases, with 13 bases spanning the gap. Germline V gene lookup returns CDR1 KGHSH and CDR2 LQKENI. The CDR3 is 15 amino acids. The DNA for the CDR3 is TGTGCCAGCTCACCACCGAACCCCACTAAGAATGAGCAGTTCTTC. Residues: CASSPPNPTKNEQFF.

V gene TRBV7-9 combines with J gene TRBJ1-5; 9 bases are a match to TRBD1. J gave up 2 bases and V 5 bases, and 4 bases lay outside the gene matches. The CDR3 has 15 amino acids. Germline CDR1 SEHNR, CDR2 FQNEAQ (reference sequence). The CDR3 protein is CASSPGQGGNQPQHF. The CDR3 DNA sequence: TGTGCCAGCAGCCCGGGACAGGGCGGCAATCAGCCCCAGCATTTT.

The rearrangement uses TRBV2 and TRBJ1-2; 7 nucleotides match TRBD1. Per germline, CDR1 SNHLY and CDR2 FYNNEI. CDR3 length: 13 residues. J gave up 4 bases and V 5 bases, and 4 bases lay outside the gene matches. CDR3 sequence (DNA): TGTGCCAGCAGTCAGGGACAGATCTATGGCTACACCTTC. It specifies CASSQGQIYGYTF.

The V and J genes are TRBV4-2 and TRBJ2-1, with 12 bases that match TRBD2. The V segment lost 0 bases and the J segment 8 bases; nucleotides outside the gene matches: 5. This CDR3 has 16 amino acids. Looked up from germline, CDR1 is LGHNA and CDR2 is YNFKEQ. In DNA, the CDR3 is TGTGCCAGCAGCCAAGAATGGACTAGCGGGGAGGATGAGCAGTTCTTC. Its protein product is CASSQEWTSGEDEQFF.

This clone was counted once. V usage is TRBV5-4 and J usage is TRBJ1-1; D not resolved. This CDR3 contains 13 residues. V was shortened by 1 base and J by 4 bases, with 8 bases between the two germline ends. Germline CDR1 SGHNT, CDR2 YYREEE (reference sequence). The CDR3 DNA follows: TGTGCCAGCAGCTTGTGGACCGCCACTGAAGCTTTCTTT. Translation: CASSLWTATEAFF.

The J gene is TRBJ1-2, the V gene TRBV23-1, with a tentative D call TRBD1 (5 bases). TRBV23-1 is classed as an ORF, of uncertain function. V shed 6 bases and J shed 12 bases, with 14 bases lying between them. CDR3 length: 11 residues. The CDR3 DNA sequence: TGCGCCAGCAGACGAAACACGGACAACACCTTC. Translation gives CASRRNTDNTF.

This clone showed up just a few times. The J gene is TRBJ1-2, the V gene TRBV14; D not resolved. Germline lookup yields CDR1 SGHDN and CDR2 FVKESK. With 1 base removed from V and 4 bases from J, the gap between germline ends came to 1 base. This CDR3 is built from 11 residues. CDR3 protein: CASSQGYGYTF. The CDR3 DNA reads TGTGCCAGCAGCCAAGGCTATGGCTACACCTTC.